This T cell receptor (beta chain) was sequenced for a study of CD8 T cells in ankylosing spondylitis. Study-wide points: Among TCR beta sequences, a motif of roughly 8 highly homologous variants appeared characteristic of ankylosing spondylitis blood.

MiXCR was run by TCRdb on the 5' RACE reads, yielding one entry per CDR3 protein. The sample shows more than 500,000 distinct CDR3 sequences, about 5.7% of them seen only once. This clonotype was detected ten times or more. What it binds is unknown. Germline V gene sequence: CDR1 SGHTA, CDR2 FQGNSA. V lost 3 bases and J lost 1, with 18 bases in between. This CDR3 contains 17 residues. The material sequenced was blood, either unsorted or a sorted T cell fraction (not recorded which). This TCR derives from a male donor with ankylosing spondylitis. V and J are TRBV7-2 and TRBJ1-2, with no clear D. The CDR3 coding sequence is TGTGCCAGCAGCTTGTCCGCGATTGGAGATAATAACTATGGCTACACCTTC. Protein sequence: CASSLSAIGDNNYGYTF. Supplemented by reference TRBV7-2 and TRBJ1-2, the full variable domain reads GAGVSQSPSNKVTEKGKDVELRCDPISGHTALYWYRQSLGQGLEFLIYFQGNSAPDKSGLPSDRFSAERTGGSVSTLTIQRTQQEDSAVYLCASSLSAIGDNNYGYTFGSGTRLTVV.